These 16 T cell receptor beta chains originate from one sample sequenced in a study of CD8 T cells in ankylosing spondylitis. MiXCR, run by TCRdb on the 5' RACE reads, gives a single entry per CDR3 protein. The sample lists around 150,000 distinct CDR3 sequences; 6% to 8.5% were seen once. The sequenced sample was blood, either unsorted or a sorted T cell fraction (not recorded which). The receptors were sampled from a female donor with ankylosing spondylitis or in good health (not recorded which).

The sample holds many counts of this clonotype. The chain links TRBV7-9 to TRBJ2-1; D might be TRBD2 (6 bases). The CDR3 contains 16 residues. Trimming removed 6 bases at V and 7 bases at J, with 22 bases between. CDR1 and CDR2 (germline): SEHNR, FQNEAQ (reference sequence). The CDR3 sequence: CASSLLGMPGDNEQFF. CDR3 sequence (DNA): TGTGCCAGCAGTTTGTTAGGCATGCCGGGGGATAATGAGCAGTTCTTC.

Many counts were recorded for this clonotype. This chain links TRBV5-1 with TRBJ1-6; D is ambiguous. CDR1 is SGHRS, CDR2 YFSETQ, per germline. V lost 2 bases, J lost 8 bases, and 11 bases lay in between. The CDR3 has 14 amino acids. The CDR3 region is CASSLASGHSPLHF. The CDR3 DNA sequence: TGCGCCAGCAGCTTAGCCTCAGGACATTCACCCCTCCACTTT. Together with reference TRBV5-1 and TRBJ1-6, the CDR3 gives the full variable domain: KAGVTQTPRYLIKTRGQQVTLSCSPISGHRSVSWYQQTPGQGLQFLFEYFSETQRNKGNFPGRFSGRQFSNSRSEMNVSTLELGDSALYLCASSLASGHSPLHFGNGTRLTVT.

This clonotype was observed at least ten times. The CDR3 bases are TGCGCCAGCAGCCAAGGGTACGGGGGTCCGTCTTACAATGAGCAGTTCTTC. Amino acids: CASSQGYGGPSYNEQFF. V gene TRBV4-1 combines with J gene TRBJ2-1; perhaps TRBD2 as D (6 bases). The germline gives CDR1 MGHRA, CDR2 YSYEKL. V was cut by 1 base and J by 4 bases, with 17 bases left in between. The CDR3 is 17 amino acids.

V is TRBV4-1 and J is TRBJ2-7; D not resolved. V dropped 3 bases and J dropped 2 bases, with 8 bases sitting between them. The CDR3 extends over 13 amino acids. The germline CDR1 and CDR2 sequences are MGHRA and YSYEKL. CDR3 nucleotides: TGCGCCAGCAGCCAGGGATTCACCTACGAGCAGTACTTC. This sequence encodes CASSQGFTYEQYF.

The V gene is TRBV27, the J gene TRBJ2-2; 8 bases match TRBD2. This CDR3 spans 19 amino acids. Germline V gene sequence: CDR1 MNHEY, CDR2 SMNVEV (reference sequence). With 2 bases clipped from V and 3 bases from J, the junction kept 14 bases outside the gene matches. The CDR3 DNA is TGTGCCAGCAGTTTAAGGGGCTTGGGCGGGGGGCGGGACACCGGGGAGCTGTTTTTT. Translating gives CASSLRGLGGGRDTGELFF.

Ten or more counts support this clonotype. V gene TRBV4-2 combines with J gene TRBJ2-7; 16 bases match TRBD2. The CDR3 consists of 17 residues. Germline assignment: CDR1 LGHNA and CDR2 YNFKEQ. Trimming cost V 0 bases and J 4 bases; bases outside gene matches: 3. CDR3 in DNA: TGTGCCAGCAGCCAAGAGGGACTAGCGGGGGGGCAGTACGAGCAGTACTTC. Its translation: CASSQEGLAGGQYEQYF.

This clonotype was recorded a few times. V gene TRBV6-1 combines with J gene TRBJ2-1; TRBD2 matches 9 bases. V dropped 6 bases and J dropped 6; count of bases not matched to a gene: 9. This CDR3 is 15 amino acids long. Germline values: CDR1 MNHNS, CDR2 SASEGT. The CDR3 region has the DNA TGTGCCAGCAGATCGTCCGGGACTAGCCCCAATGAGCAGTTCTTC. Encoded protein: CASRSSGTSPNEQFF.

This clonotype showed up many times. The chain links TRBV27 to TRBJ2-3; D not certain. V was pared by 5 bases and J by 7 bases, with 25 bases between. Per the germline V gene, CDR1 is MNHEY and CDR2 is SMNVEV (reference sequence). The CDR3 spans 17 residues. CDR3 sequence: CASSPPFATHSIHTQYF. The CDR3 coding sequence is TGTGCCAGCAGTCCGCCCTTTGCGACTCACAGTATTCATACGCAGTATTTT.

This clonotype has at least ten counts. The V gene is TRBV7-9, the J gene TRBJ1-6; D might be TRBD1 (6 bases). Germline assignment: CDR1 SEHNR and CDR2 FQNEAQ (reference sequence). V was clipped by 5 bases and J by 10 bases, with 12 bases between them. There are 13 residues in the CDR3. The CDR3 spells CASSQTGTSPLHF. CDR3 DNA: TGTGCCAGCAGCCAGACCGGGACATCACCCCTCCACTTT.

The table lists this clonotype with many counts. CDR3 amino acids: CASSSEANLRQETQYF. CDR3 DNA: TGCGCCAGCAGCTCCGAGGCCAACCTGAGACAAGAGACCCAGTACTTC. V is TRBV5-1 and J is TRBJ2-5; the D is unclear. The CDR3 length is 16 residues. Germline CDR1 is SGHRS and CDR2 is YFSETQ. V was cut by 3 bases and J by 2 bases, with 17 bases left in between.

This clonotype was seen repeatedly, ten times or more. The CDR3 nucleotides read TGCAGTGCTAGTACGGGGGGGAGTAGCACAGATACGCAGTATTTT. It encodes CSASTGGSSTDTQYF. The chain couples TRBV20-1 to TRBJ2-3; 8 bases line up with TRBD2. There are 15 residues in the CDR3. The ends lost 3 bases at V and 0 bases at J; junction bases unmatched: 5. Germline-derived CDR1 and CDR2 are DFQATT and SNEGSKA (reference sequence).

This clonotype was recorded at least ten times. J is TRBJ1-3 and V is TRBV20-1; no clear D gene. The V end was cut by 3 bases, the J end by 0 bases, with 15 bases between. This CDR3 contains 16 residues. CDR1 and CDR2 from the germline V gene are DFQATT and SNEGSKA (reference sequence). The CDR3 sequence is CSASGPARFSGNTIYF. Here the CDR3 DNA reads TGCAGTGCTAGCGGCCCCGCACGCTTCTCTGGAAACACCATATATTTT.

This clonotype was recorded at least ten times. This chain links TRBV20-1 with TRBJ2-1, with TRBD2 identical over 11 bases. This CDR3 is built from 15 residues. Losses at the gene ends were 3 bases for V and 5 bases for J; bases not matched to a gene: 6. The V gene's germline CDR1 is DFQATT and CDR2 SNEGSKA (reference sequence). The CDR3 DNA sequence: TGCAGTGCTAGCCACCTACTAGCGGGGGACAATGAGCAGTTCTTC. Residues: CSASHLLAGDNEQFF.

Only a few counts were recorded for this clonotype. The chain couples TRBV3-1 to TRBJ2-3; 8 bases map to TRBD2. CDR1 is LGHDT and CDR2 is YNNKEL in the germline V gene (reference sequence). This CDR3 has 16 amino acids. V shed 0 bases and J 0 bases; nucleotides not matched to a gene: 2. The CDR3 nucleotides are TGTGCCAGCAGCCAAGAGTTAGCGGGGAGCACAGATACGCAGTATTTT. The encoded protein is CASSQELAGSTDTQYF.

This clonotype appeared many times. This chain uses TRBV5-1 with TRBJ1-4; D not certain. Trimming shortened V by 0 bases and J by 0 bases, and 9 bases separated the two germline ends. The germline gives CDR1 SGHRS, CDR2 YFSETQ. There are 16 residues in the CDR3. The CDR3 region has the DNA TGCGCCAGCAGCTTGGGATTCAGTGCAACTAATGAAAAACTGTTTTTT. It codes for CASSLGFSATNEKLFF.

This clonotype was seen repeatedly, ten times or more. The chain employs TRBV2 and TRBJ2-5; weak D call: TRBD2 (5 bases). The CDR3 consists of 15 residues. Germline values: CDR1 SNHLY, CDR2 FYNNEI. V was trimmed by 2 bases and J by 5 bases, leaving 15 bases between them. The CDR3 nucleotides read TGTGCCAGCAGTGAAATGACTACCCGGGGTGAGACCCAGTACTTC. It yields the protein CASSEMTTRGETQYF.